Listed below are T cell receptor beta chains from one sample, sequenced in a study of cytomegalovirus exposure and HLA in healthy donors. Here immunoSEQ multiplex PCR was the method, and the copy in TCRdb shows in-frame clones only, minus some. The table lists around 150,000 clones, with about 2.2% in the top ten. The sequencing input was PBMCs. These TCRs come from a man under 40 in good health and CMV-seronegative. Both conserved end residues are part of each CDR3. The D gene is left open where the match is weak.

J gene: TRBJ2-6; V gene: TRBV11-1; D gene: NA; CDR3 protein: CASSSFSGANVLTF
J gene: TRBJ1-5; V gene: TRBV6-1; D gene: TRBD1; CDR3 protein: CASSSRDRGNQPQHF
J gene: TRBJ2-5; V gene: TRBV5-4; D gene: NA; CDR3 protein: CASSLVAGFQETQYF
J gene: TRBJ1-2; V gene: TRBV7-8; D gene: NA; CDR3 protein: CASSLPRPPGGYTF
J gene: TRBJ1-6; V gene: TRBV9; D gene: NA; CDR3 protein: CASSVDVGRGSPLHF
J gene: NA; V gene: TRBV29-1; D gene: NA; CDR3 protein: CSVKEAGPYEQYF
J gene: TRBJ2-3; V gene: TRBV5-1; D gene: TRBD2; CDR3 protein: CASSFYGGSSTDTQYF
J gene: TRBJ1-4; V gene: TRBV5-1; D gene: TRBD1; CDR3 protein: CASTPGQGGALNEKLFF
J gene: TRBJ2-7; V gene: TRBV11-2; D gene: TRBD1; CDR3 protein: CASSLVGGNEQYF
J gene: TRBJ1-2; V gene: TRBV19; D gene: TRBD1; CDR3 protein: CASSMGQGTFYGYTF
J gene: TRBJ2-3; V gene: TRBV6-6; D gene: NA; CDR3 protein: CASSHGRVPTDTQYF
J gene: TRBJ2-5; V gene: TRBV19; D gene: TRBD2; CDR3 protein: CASATSDSAETQYF
J gene: TRBJ2-3; V gene: TRBV5-4; D gene: NA; CDR3 protein: CASSPQGLALSTDTQYF
J gene: TRBJ1-5; V gene: TRBV7-9; D gene: TRBD1; CDR3 protein: CASSVRGYQPQHF
J gene: TRBJ2-3; V gene: TRBV4-2; D gene: NA; CDR3 protein: CASSQDAYSSTDTQYF
J gene: TRBJ2-2; V gene: TRBV30; D gene: NA; CDR3 protein: CAWSTGHLGELFF
J gene: TRBJ2-1; V gene: TRBV4-2; D gene: NA; CDR3 protein: CASSQGSRESGEQFF
J gene: TRBJ2-1; V gene: TRBV6-1; D gene: NA; CDR3 protein: CASSEVAEYNEQFF
J gene: TRBJ1-1; V gene: TRBV19; D gene: NA; CDR3 protein: CASSLGAGARTEAFF